This record looks at one T cell receptor (beta chain) sequence and its context. The antigen remains unidentified. The CDR3 is made up of 15 amino acids. The germline V gene encodes CDR1 MNHEY and CDR2 SMNVEV (reference sequence). Trimming took off 1 base at V and 6 bases at J, with 14 bases between the two ends. TCRdb's table, derived via immunoSEQ multiplex PCR, lists solely in-frame clones and lacks some. The sample lists tens of thousands of clones, roughly nine tenths occurring once. The record originates from a study of OX40 agonist ivuxolimab in advanced cancers. Turning to the study itself: Participants, 75% to 90% male, averaged roughly 60 years of age, ranging from about 23 to 90.

Study results and caveats: CD4+ and CD8+ T cells in blood underwent clonal expansion by week 6 at 0.1 to 3.0 mg/kg. The mean number of expanded clones was higher in CD8+ T cells than in CD4+.

The chain recombines TRBV27 with TRBJ2-3; no clear D. This sequence was found in an adult with an advanced solid tumor such as melanoma, head and neck, liver or kidney cancer. This specimen consisted of CD4+ or CD8+ T cells sorted from blood, obtained in a trial of the OX40 agonist ivuxolimab. The chain's CDR3 is CASSLWSGGVDTQYF. DNA of the CDR3: TGTGCCAGCAGTTTATGGAGTGGTGGCGTCGATACGCAGTATTTT.